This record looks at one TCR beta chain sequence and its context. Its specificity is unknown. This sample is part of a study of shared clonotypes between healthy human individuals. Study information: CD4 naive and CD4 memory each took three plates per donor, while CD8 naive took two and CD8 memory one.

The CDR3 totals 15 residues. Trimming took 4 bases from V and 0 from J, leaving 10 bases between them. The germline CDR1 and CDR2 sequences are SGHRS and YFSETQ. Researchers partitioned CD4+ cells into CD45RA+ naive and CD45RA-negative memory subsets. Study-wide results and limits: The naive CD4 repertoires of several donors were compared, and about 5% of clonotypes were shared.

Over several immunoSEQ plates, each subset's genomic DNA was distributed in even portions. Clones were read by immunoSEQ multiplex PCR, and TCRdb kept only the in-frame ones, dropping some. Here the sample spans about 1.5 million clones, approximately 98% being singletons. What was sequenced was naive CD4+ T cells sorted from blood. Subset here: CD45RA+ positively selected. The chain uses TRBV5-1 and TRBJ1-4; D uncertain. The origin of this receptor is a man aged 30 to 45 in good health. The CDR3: CASSATVATNEKLFF. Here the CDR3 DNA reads TGCGCCAGCAGCGCGACTGTTGCAACTAATGAAAAACTGTTTTTT.